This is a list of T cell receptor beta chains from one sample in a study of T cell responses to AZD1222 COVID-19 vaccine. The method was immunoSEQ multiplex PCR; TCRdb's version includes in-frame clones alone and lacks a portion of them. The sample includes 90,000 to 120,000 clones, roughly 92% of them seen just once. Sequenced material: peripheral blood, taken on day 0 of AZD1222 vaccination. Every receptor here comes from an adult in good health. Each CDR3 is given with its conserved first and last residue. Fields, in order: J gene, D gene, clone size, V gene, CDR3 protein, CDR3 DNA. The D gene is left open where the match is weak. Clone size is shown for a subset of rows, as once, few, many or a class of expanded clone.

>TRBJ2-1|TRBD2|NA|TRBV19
CASSPNRLAGLDEQFF
TGTGCCAGTAGCCCAAACAGACTAGCGGGACTCGATGAGCAGTTCTTC
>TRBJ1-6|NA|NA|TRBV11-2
CASCTAGTNNSPLHF
TGTGCCAGCTGTACGGCCGGGACAAATAATTCACCCCTCCACTTT
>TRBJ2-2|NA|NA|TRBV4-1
CASSLQGYTGELFF
TGCGCCAGCAGCCTGCAGGGATACACCGGGGAGCTGTTTTTT
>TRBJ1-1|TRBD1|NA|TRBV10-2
CASSEIRGLVNTEAFF
TGCGCCAGCAGTGAGATCAGGGGGCTTGTGAACACTGAAGCTTTCTTT
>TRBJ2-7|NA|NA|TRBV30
CAWTRGTGPYEQYF
TGTGCCTGGACCAGGGGTACAGGGCCCTACGAGCAGTACTTC
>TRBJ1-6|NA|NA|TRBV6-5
CASSYIGSPNSPLHF
TGTGCCAGCAGTTACATTGGGAGTCCGAATTCACCCCTCCACTTT
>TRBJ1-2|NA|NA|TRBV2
CARGPSYGYTF
TGTGCCAGGGGGCCCTCCTATGGCTACACCTTC
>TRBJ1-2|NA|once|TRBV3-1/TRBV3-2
CASSQGSVYGHGYTF
TGTGCCAGCAGCCAAGGATCAGTTTACGGCCATGGCTACACCTTC
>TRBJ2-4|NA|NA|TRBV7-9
CASSWEQGNIQYF
TGTGCCAGCAGCTGGGAACAGGGAAACATTCAGTACTTC
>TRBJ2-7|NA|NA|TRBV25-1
CASVDSLYEQYF
TGTGCCAGCGTGGACAGTCTCTACGAGCAGTACTTC
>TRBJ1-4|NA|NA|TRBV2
CASSAQRKLFF
TGTGCCAGCAGTGCCCAGAGAAAACTGTTTTTT
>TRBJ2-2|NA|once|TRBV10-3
CAISESFRNTGELFF
TGTGCCATCAGTGAGTCGTTTCGGAACACCGGGGAGCTGTTTTTT
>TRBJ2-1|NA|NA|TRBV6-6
CASSYDLASYNEQFF
TGTGCCAGCAGTTACGACCTAGCGTCCTACAATGAGCAGTTCTTC
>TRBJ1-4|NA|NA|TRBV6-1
CASSEARSSEVFF
TGTGCCAGCAGTGAAGCGAGGAGCTCTGAAGTGTTTTTT
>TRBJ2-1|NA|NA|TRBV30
CAWSEDSIMEQFF
TGTGCCTGGAGTGAGGACAGCATCATGGAGCAGTTCTTC
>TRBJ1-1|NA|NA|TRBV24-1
CATSDSAVMNTEAFF
TGTGCCACCAGTGATTCGGCAGTTATGAACACTGAAGCTTTCTTT
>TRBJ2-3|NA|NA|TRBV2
CASQLGFRTQYF
TGTGCCAGCCAGCTCGGGTTTAGAACGCAGTATTTT
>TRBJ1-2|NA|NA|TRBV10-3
CAISLMNYTGLGGYTF
TGTGCCATCAGTCTGATGAACTACACAGGGTTGGGTGGCTACACCTTC
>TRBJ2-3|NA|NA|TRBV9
CASSVGRMGTQYF
TGTGCCAGCAGCGTAGGGAGGATGGGTACGCAGTATTTT
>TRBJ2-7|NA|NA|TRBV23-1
CASRLSPRAPPEQYF
TGCGCCAGCAGACTATCCCCCAGGGCCCCTCCCGAGCAGTACTTC
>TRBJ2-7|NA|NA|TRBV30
CAWRSRTYEQYF
TGTGCCTGGAGGAGCAGAACCTACGAGCAGTACTTC
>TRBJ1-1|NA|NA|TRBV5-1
CASSIALGGDTEAFF
TGCGCCAGCAGCATCGCCCTTGGGGGGGACACTGAAGCTTTCTTT
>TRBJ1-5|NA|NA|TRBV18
CASSPFRAQGNQPQHF
TGTGCCAGCTCACCCTTTAGGGCTCAGGGCAATCAGCCCCAGCATTTT
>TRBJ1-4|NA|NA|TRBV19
CASSGDDEKLFF
TGTGCCAGTAGTGGGGATGATGAAAAACTGTTTTTT
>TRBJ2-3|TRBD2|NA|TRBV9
CASSVGGRAPDTQYF
TGTGCCAGCAGCGTGGGCGGGAGGGCCCCAGATACGCAGTATTTT
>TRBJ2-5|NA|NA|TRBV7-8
CASSLRGVFETQYF
TGTGCCAGCAGCTTAAGGGGAGTGTTTGAGACCCAGTACTTC
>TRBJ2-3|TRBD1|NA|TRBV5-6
CASSLTGGLADTQYF
TGTGCCAGCAGCTTAACAGGGGGATTAGCAGATACGCAGTATTTT
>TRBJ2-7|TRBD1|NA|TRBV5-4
CASSLETGYEQYF
TGTGCCAGCAGCTTGGAGACAGGGTACGAGCAGTACTTC
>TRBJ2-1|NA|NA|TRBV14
CASSYDGFNEQFF
TGTGCCAGCAGTTACGACGGTTTCAATGAGCAGTTCTTC
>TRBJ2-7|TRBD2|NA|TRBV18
CASSPVPAGVSYEQYF
TGTGCCAGCTCACCCGTCCCAGCGGGAGTCTCCTACGAGCAGTACTTC
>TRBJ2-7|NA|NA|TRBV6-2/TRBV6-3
CASSYGGIYEQYF
TGTGCCAGCAGTTACGGAGGGATCTACGAGCAGTACTTC
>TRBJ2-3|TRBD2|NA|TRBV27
CASSTLTSGGPDTQYF
TGTGCCAGCAGTACCCTGACTAGCGGGGGGCCAGATACGCAGTATTTT
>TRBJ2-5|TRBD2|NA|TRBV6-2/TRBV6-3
CASSYSKTSGDQETQYF
TGTGCCAGCAGTTACTCGAAGACTAGCGGAGACCAAGAGACCCAGTACTTC
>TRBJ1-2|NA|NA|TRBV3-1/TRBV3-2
CASSQDTAWSSRRYGYTF
TGTGCCAGCAGCCAAGATACTGCATGGTCGTCGAGAAGATATGGCTACACCTTC
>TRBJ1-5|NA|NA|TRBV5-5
CASSLAGQPQHF
TGTGCCAGCAGCTTGGCAGGTCAGCCCCAGCATTTT
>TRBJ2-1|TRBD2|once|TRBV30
CAWSESPGGPYNEQFF
TGTGCCTGGAGCGAAAGTCCGGGAGGCCCCTACAATGAGCAGTTCTTC
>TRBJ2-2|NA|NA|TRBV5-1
CASSLGVDTGELFF
TGCGCCAGCAGCTTAGGGGTTGACACCGGGGAGCTGTTTTTT
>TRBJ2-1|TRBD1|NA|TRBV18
CASSRTGHEQFF
TGTGCCAGCTCACGGACAGGGCATGAGCAGTTCTTC
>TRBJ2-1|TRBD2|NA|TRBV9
CASSANTGTSGSYNEQFF
TGTGCCAGCAGCGCCAACACCGGGACTAGCGGGAGCTACAATGAGCAGTTCTTC
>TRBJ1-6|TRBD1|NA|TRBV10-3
CAISDSWGTGYSPLHF
TGTGCCATCAGTGACAGCTGGGGGACAGGGTATTCACCCCTCCACTTT
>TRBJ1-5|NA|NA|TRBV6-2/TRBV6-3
CASSFTPGGQPQHF
TGTGCCAGCAGTTTTACTCCGGGGGGCCAGCCCCAGCATTTT
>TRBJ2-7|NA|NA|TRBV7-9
CASSQPRGRDTYEQYF
TGTGCCAGCAGCCAACCGAGGGGCAGGGACACCTACGAGCAGTACTTC
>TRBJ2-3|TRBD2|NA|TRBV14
CASSGAGGPDTQYF
TGTGCCAGCAGCGGAGCGGGAGGGCCCGATACGCAGTATTTT
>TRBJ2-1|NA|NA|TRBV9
CASSPLLRDNEQFF
TGTGCCAGCAGCCCCCTTCTGCGGGACAATGAGCAGTTCTTC
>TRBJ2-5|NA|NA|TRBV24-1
CAIQETQYF
TGTGCCATCCAAGAGACCCAGTACTTC
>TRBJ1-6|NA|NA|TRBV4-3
CASSQRTGLYNSPLHF
TGCGCCAGCAGCCAACGTACGGGCCTCTATAATTCACCCCTCCACTTT
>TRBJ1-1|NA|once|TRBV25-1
CASSYGGGGKAFF
TGTGCCAGCAGTTATGGGGGGGGAGGGAAAGCTTTCTTT
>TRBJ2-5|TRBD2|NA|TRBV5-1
CASSLVGIGLAGFETQYF
TGCGCCAGCAGCTTGGTTGGCATTGGACTAGCGGGATTTGAGACCCAGTACTTC
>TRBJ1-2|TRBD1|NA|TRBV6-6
CASSNTGQGVRGYTF
TGTGCCAGCAGTAATACCGGACAGGGGGTTCGAGGCTACACCTTC